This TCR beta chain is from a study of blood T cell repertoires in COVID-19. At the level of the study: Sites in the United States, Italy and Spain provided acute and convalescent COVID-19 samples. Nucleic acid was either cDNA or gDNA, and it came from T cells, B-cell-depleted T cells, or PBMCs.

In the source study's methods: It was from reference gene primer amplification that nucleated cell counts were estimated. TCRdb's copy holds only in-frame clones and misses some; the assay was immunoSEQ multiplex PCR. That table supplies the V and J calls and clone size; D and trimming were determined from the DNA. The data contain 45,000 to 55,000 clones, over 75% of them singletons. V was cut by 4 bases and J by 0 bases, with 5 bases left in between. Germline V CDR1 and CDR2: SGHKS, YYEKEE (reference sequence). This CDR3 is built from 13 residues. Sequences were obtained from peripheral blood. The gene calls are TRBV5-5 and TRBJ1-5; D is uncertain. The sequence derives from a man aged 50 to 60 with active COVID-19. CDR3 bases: TGTGCCAGCAGCACAGATAGCAATCAGCCCCAGCATTTT. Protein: CASSTDSNQPQHF. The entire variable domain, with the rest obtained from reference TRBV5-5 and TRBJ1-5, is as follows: DAGVTQSPTHLIKTRGQQVTLRCSPISGHKSVSWYQQVLGQGPQFIFQYYEKEERGRGNFPDRFSARQFPNYSSELNVNALLLGDSALYLCASSTDSNQPQHFGDGTRLSIL.